These T cell receptor beta chains were read from a single sample in a study of blood T cells in healthy people across ages. MiXCR was run by TCRdb on the 5' RACE reads, yielding one entry per CDR3 protein. The data contain 1.8 million or so distinct CDR3 sequences, more than 35% of them seen just once; the ten biggest clones take up 23%. Input material: blood. The receptors were gathered from a human donor in good health. Both conserved end residues are part of each CDR3. The D gene is left open where the match is weak. Expanded clones get a size class; other rows say once, few or many, or leave the size out.

j_gene: TRBJ1-4; abundance: NA; d_gene: NA; v_gene: TRBV6-1; CDR3aa: CASSEQGRDNEKLFF; CDR3nt: TGTGCCAGCAGTGAACAGGGACGAGATAATGAAAAACTGTTTTTT
j_gene: TRBJ2-3; abundance: NA; d_gene: NA; v_gene: TRBV28; CDR3aa: CASSPGPRLRTDTQYF; CDR3nt: TGTGCCAGCAGTCCCGGACCGAGACTACGCACAGATACGCAGTATTTT
j_gene: TRBJ2-1; abundance: NA; d_gene: TRBD2; v_gene: TRBV7-3; CDR3aa: CASSTSGGASYNEQFF; CDR3nt: TGTGCCAGCAGCACTAGCGGGGGAGCCTCCTACAATGAGCAGTTCTTC
j_gene: TRBJ2-1; abundance: NA; d_gene: NA; v_gene: TRBV25-1; CDR3aa: CASSDPGTRNFGEQFF; CDR3nt: TGTGCCAGCAGTGACCCAGGGACACGGAATTTTGGTGAGCAGTTCTTC
j_gene: TRBJ2-5; abundance: NA; d_gene: TRBD2; v_gene: TRBV24-1; CDR3aa: CATSSTGTSMIQYF; CDR3nt: TGTGCCACCAGTTCGACCGGGACTAGTATGATCCAGTACTTC
j_gene: TRBJ1-6; abundance: few; d_gene: NA; v_gene: TRBV15; CDR3aa: CATSRSRTTGNSPLHF; CDR3nt: TGTGCCACCAGCAGGTCTAGGACGACTGGTAATTCACCCCTCCACTTT
j_gene: TRBJ2-5; abundance: NA; d_gene: TRBD2; v_gene: TRBV7-2; CDR3aa: CASSRHCPAGGQETQYF; CDR3nt: TGTGCCAGCAGCCGCCACTGTCCAGCGGGGGGCCAAGAGACCCAGTACTTC
j_gene: TRBJ2-7; abundance: few; d_gene: NA; v_gene: TRBV20-1; CDR3aa: CSARARVDGYEQYF; CDR3nt: TGCAGTGCTAGAGCGAGGGTGGATGGATACGAGCAGTACTTC
j_gene: TRBJ1-2; abundance: NA; d_gene: TRBD1; v_gene: TRBV4-3; CDR3aa: CASSQGTGSAYGYTF; CDR3nt: TGCGCCAGCAGCCAAGGGACAGGATCTGCCTATGGCTACACCTTC
j_gene: TRBJ2-1; abundance: NA; d_gene: NA; v_gene: TRBV20-1; CDR3aa: CSARPPTGSYNEQFF; CDR3nt: TGCAGTGCTCGTCCCCCGACGGGGTCTTACAATGAGCAGTTCTTC
j_gene: TRBJ1-2; abundance: NA; d_gene: NA; v_gene: TRBV12-3/TRBV12-4; CDR3aa: CASGYGGVAWRSYTF; CDR3nt: TGTGCCAGCGGATATGGGGGGGTGGCTTGGCGGAGCTACACCTTC